The clone carrying this T cell receptor beta chain was counted only a few times. What it binds is unknown. This sample was taken from a study of blood T cells in healthy people across ages. The V and J ends lost 1 base and 8 bases respectively, with 12 bases between them. CDR1 is SGDLS, CDR2 YYNGEE, per germline. This CDR3 has 13 residues. A sample-barcoded 5' primer and a J-beta primer mix were used in a second PCR of roughly 7 to 12 cycles. TCRdb re-derived calls from the 5' RACE reads in MiXCR, one entry per CDR3 protein. The table shows fewer than 2,000,000 distinct CDR3 sequences, with about 32% occurring only once. Isolated PBMCs totaled at least 6 million in each sample. The study's findings and limits: Lack of knowledge of donor CMV status possibly confounded expanded clonotype changes. The long-lived group displayed more naive CD4+ cells, plus higher diversity, than the aged donors did.

The rearrangement links TRBV9 to TRBJ1-2; maybe TRBD1 (5 bases). The TCR originated in a woman in her thirties in good health. Sequenced material: blood. Here the CDR3 DNA reads TGTGCCAGCAGCGTACCCGGGGACGGCGGCTACACCTTC. It is translated as CASSVPGDGGYTF.